Here is one T cell receptor beta chain with its context. Antigen: not known. A junction boundary mismatches the germline segment, possibly from a read error. Germline CDR1 is LNHDA and CDR2 is SQIVND (reference sequence). This CDR3 has 15 amino acids. The data belong to a study of T cells in Graves' hyperthyroidism and ophthalmopathy. Study findings and constraints: Ophthalmopathy cases were set apart from stable hyperthyroidism by a 13 V-J model.

From RNA transcripts, TCR beta CDR3 regions were amplified. First-round RT-PCR targeting the TCR CDR3 was performed with the HTBI primer set. TCRdb reprocessed the multiplex PCR reads with MiXCR, giving one entry per CDR3 protein. In the table there are about 570,000 distinct CDR3 sequences, about 43% of which are singletons. Patients having uncontrolled infection, another autoimmune disease, pregnancy or lactation were not included. The receptor comes from an adult woman with Graves' disease, either hyperthyroidism or ophthalmopathy (not recorded which). This chain uses TRBV19 with TRBJ2-1, with D perhaps TRBD1 or TRBD2 (5 bases each). The specimen sequenced was peripheral blood or thyroid tissue (not recorded which). The CDR3: CAGSPSGTQRNEQFF. Written as DNA, the CDR3 is TGTGCCGGTAGTCCATCCGGGACCCAAAGGAATGAGCAGTTCTTC.